This TCR beta chain originates from a study of graft-versus-host responses after intestinal transplantation. Overall study context: Recipients uniformly received anti-thymocyte globulin induction, followed by tacrolimus and steroids for approximately 3 years. Regarding the study as a whole: Investigators detected GvH clones in recipient marrow, with some emerging earlier in ileum or blood.

Concerning this clone itself: What it binds is not known.

The CDR3 spans 15 residues. Germline CDR1 is LNHDA and CDR2 is SQIVND (reference sequence). Trimming took 3 bases from V and 3 from J, leaving 14 bases between them. Using immunoSEQ multiplex PCR, the repertoire was profiled, and TCRdb retains in-frame clones only, with some absent. The repertoire holds 25,000 to 30,000 clones, with around 94% as singletons. The input for sequencing was PBMCs, taken 30 days after intestinal transplant. V is TRBV19 and J is TRBJ1-2; D gene ambiguous. The receptor comes from a human patient who received an intestinal transplant, so some T cells may come from the graft donor. The CDR3: CASSIRLAHDYGYTF. The CDR3 nucleotides are TGTGCCAGTAGTATCCGCCTAGCCCATGACTATGGCTACACCTTC.